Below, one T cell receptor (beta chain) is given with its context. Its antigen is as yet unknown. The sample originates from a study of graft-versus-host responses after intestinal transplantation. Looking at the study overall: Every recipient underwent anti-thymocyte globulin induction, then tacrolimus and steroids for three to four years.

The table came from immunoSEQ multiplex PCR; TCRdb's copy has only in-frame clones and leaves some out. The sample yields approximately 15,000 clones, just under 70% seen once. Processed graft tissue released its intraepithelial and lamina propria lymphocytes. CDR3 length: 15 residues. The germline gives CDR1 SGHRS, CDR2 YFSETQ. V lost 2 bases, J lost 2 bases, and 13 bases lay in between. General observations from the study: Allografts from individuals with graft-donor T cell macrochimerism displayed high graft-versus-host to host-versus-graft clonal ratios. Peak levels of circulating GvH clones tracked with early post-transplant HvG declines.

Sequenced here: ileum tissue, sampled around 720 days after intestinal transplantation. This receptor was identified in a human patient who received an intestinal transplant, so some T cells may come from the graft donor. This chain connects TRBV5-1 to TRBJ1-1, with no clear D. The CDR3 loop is CASSFLPDLNTEAFF. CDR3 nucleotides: TGCGCCAGCAGCTTCCTGCCGGACCTTAACACTGAAGCTTTCTTT.